This T cell receptor (beta chain) came from a study of blood T cell repertoires in COVID-19 (dated by TCRdb to 2019 to 2021). Context from the whole study: Samples from collaborators originated in the United States, Italy and Spain and spanned both the acute and convalescent phases of COVID-19. Where available, HLA class I and class II types were taken from metadata supplied by the sample provider and were not determined by assay-based typing. The prospective study material was composed of cDNA or gDNA derived from T cells, B-cell-depleted T cells, or PBMCs. The samples were drawn from the first 160 participants of the ongoing ImmuneRACE study and from some 1,300 subjects provided by 6 global collaborators. A freely available public database, intended as a resource for researchers studying the immune response to SARS-CoV-2, is where the repertoires were released. Deeply sampled blood TCRbeta repertoires from subjects exposed to, actively infected with, or recovered from COVID-19 were included in the dataset. A de-identified subject ID, COVID-19 status, age in years and sex were almost always included in the sample metadata. Here is what the overall study found, with its caveats: The quantity of clinical and demographic metadata differed by source and by participant and was supplied without curation.

Remarks on this clone: Its antigen has not been determined. Qualities for individual bases were not recorded, and no much larger clone is one base off.

The collaborating institutions used their own protocols to collect whole blood in K2EDTA tubes. For TCRbeta analysis, collaborator samples were shipped as frozen whole blood, as isolated PBMCs, or as DNA extracted from either sample type. TCRbeta CDR3 regions were amplified from genomic DNA using the immunoSEQ Assay, a bias-controlled multiplex PCR. On the authors' methods: Nucleated cell counts per sample were estimated from amplification of reference gene primers within the assay. To quantify the absolute abundance of each unique TCRbeta CDR3 rearrangement, sequence reads were collapsed and filtered. For each sample, productive Simpson clonality was calculated as the square root of Simpson's diversity index over productive rearrangements. The clones in this table, taken by TCRdb from immuneACCESS, are in-frame only. Not every clone is retained; where verified, under half of the shortfall comes from an unresolved V gene, and the cause of the rest is unknown. The DNA gave D and trimming, while V, J and clone size come from that table. This sample has 55,000 to 65,000 clones in its table, and 70% to 85% of those were observed once. The ten largest clones add up to roughly 4% of the sample.

V lost 2 bases and J lost 3 bases, and the count of bases not matched to a germline gene is 3. Inclusive of the bounding cysteine and phenylalanine, the CDR3 is 14 residues long. The entry retains the CDR3 DNA only, 42 bases that are in frame from base 1. Reading the germline V gene gives CDR1 SGHRS and CDR2 YFSETQ. The source of this sequence is a man aged 55-75 years with acute or convalescent COVID-19. The sequenced sample was peripheral blood. Recombination linked TRBV5-1 to TRBJ1-2; the central 8 bases match TRBD1. The DNA is as follows: TGCGCCAGCAGCTTCAGGGGGCGCGACTATGGCTACACCTTC. Translated, it reads CASSFRGRDYGYTF.